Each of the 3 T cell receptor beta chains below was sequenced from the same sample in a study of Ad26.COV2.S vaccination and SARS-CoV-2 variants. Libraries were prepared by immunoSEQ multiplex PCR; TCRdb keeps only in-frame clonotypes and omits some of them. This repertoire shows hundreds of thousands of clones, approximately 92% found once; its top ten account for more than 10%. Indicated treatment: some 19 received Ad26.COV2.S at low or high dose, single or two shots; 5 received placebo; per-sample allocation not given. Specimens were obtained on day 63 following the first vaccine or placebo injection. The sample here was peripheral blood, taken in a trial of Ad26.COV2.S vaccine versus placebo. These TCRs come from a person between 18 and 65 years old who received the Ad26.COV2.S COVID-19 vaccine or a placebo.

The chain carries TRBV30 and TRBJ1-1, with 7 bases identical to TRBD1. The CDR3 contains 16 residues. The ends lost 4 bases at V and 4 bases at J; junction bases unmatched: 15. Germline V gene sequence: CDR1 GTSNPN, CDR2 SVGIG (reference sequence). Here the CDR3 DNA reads TGTGCCTGGAAGTTAGGGGGCTCTATCTCGGGCACTGAAGCTTTCTTT. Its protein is CAWKLGGSISGTEAFF.

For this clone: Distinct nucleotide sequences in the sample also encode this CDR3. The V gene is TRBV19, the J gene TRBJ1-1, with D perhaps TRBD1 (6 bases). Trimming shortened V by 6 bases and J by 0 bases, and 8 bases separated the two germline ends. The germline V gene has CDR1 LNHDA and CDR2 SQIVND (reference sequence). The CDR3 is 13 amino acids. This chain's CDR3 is CASSRTVNTEAFF. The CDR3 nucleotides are TGTGCCAGTAGCCGGACAGTGAACACTGAAGCTTTCTTT.

The chain's CDR3 is CASSPRDRLNTEAFF. CDR3 nucleotide sequence: TGTGCCAGCAGCCCCCGGGACAGATTGAACACTGAAGCTTTCTTT. The rearrangement uses TRBV11-2 and TRBJ1-1; TRBD1 aligns across 7 bases. J was trimmed by 0 bases and V by 5 bases; bases with no gene match: 6. The germline gives CDR1 SGHAT, CDR2 FQNNGV. The CDR3 extends over 15 amino acids.